This is a list of T cell receptor beta chains from one sample in a study of identical twins. TCRdb processed the 5' RACE reads anew with MiXCR; each CDR3 protein has one entry. The sample lists roughly 700,000 distinct CDR3 sequences, 8% to 9% seen once, with 0.98% in the top ten. The sample was also reused in another study, on yellow fever vaccine responses in identical twins.

Sample: PBMCs. All receptors derive from a woman aged 18-29 years in good health. Both conserved end residues are part of each CDR3. D genes are given only for firm matches. Some rows have no size entry. The others give once, few or many, or a class for an expanded clone.

>TRBV7-6|TRBJ2-7|few|TRBD2
TGTGCCAGCAGCTCCCGGACTAGCGGGAGGTTCTCCTACGAGCAGTACTTC
CASSSRTSGRFSYEQYF
>TRBV12-3/TRBV12-4|TRBJ2-3|few|TRBD1
TGTGCCAGCAGTTTATTTGGGACAGGGAACACAGATACGCAGTATTTT
CASSLFGTGNTDTQYF
>TRBV4-3|TRBJ2-7|many|TRBD2
TGCGCCAGCAGCCAAGATGTAGCTAGCGGGCCCTACGAGCAGTACTTC
CASSQDVASGPYEQYF
>TRBV20-1|TRBJ1-1|NA|NA
TGCAGTGCCGATACCGTCCCCATGAACACTGAAGCTTTCTTT
CSADTVPMNTEAFF
>TRBV9|TRBJ2-7|few|NA
TGTGCCAGCAGCGTAGGACAGGTCTCCTACGAGCAGTACTTC
CASSVGQVSYEQYF
>TRBV2|TRBJ1-2|few|NA
TGTGCCAGCAAGGGGGACGACTATGGCTACACCTTC
CASKGDDYGYTF
>TRBV11-1|TRBJ2-1|NA|TRBD2
TGTGCCAGCAGCCCCAGGACTAGCGGGGGGCCCTCCTACAATGAGCAGTTCTTC
CASSPRTSGGPSYNEQFF
>TRBV2|TRBJ2-2|many|TRBD1
TGTGCCAGCAGCCCCAGGGGGCGTACCGGGGAGCTGTTTTTT
CASSPRGRTGELFF
>TRBV20-1|TRBJ2-3|many|TRBD2
TGCAGTGCTAGAGATTCCCCAGCGGGAGTCCCTGATACGCAGTATTTT
CSARDSPAGVPDTQYF
>TRBV5-1|TRBJ2-7|NA|NA
TGCGCCAGCAGCTTGGGAGTCGGCTTGGGATCCTACGAGCAGTACTTC
CASSLGVGLGSYEQYF
>TRBV11-2|TRBJ2-1|NA|NA
TGTGCCAGCAGCTTAATAGCGAGCTCCTACAATGAGCAGTTCTTC
CASSLIASSYNEQFF
>TRBV12-3/TRBV12-4|TRBJ2-2|few|TRBD1
TGTGCCAGCAGTTTGTCGGGACAGGGGTTGAACACCGGGGAGCTGTTTTTT
CASSLSGQGLNTGELFF
>TRBV7-2|TRBJ1-1|few|NA
TGTGCCAGCAGCAACCGGGCGAATTTTGAAGCTTTCTTT
CASSNRANFEAFF
>TRBV5-1|TRBJ2-7|NA|TRBD1
TGCGCCAGCAAGGGACAGGGGCCCTACGAGCAGTACTTC
CASKGQGPYEQYF
>TRBV5-1|TRBJ2-3|few|TRBD2
TGCGCCAGCAGCTTTGATCCTAGCGGGATTAGCACAGATACGCAGTATTTT
CASSFDPSGISTDTQYF
>TRBV6-5|TRBJ2-3|many|NA
TGTGCCAGCAGCAATTCAGATACGCAGTATTTT
CASSNSDTQYF
>TRBV5-1|TRBJ2-1|NA|NA
TGCGCCAGCAGCTTGGATCCAACCTCCGGTGAGCAGTTCTTC
CASSLDPTSGEQFF
>TRBV29-1|TRBJ1-6|many|NA
TGCAGCGGGGAGTGCTCCTATAATTCACCCCTCCACTTT
CSGECSYNSPLHF
>TRBV2|TRBJ2-1|few|TRBD1
TGTGCCACCGGGACAGAGCCTTACAATGAGCAGTTCTTC
CATGTEPYNEQFF
>TRBV20-1|TRBJ2-1|few|NA
TGCAGTGCTAGTAGCCTCACCTCCTACAATGAGCAGTTCTTC
CSASSLTSYNEQFF